The rows below give T cell receptor beta chains drawn from one sample of a study of human T cells and chemical hapten exposure. TCRdb reanalysed the RACE reads using MiXCR and keeps one entry per CDR3 protein. The data show just under 350,000 distinct CDR3 sequences, with around 7% seen just once and roughly 8% held by the top ten. Sequences were derived from whole blood, sampled in connection with sensitization to the hapten diphenylcyclopropenone (DPC). The source is a woman between 18 and 29 years old with alopecia areata. Some clones in this sample may be carry-over from other donors' samples. Both conserved end residues are trimmed from each CDR3. A D gene is named only where the DNA matches it firmly.

- | TRBV5-1 | ASSLYATHPPQGTQY
- | TRBV7-3 | ASSYISNTGELF
TRBD1 | TRBV4-3 | ASSQELTGVNSPLH
TRBD1 | TRBV7-3 | ASSLTTGGRNTIY
TRBD1 | TRBV4-3 | ASSQVDRGYTEAF
- | TRBV3-1 | ASSQDQGYISYEQY
TRBD1 | TRBV15 | ATSIDRESTNEKLF
- | TRBV5-6 | ASSMGSSRSSNGYT
- | TRBV28 | ASSLSGFSEAF
- | TRBV12-3/TRBV12-4 | ANSLGGRDGYT
TRBD1 | TRBV12-3/TRBV12-4 | ASLPRTGGGPTEAF
TRBD2 | TRBV3-1 | ASSQAAGLAAPETQY
- | TRBV5-1 | ASSNGLDGLNEKLF
TRBD2 | TRBV10-3 | AIGEAGDTYTDTQY
- | TRBV7-2 | ASSHGTLPDTQY
- | TRBV5-4 | ASSSHRRTTSSYEQY